In this sample, the clone carrying this T cell receptor beta chain turned up a few times. As to time point: pretreatment peripheral blood. The data were obtained in a study of PD-L1 blockade in urothelial cancer. Only in-frame clones appear in the TCRdb table, and some are missing; sequencing was by immunoSEQ multiplex PCR. The sample includes 45,000 to 65,000 clones, approximately 85% of them seen just once. The sample in question was PBMCs, obtained around atezolizumab (anti-PD-L1) treatment. This receptor was identified in a man in his 70s with urothelial cancer.

CDR3 nucleotides: TGTGCCAGCACCGGACAGGGCGGGGCCGGGGAGCTGTTTTTT. Protein sequence: CASTGQGGAGELFF. This chain connects TRBV2 to TRBJ2-2; 8 bases map to TRBD1. The CDR3 runs to 14 residues. From germline, CDR1 is SNHLY and CDR2 FYNNEI. J lost 6 bases, V lost 7 bases, and 7 bases had no gene match. Together with reference TRBV2 and TRBJ2-2, the CDR3 gives the full variable domain: EPEVTQTPSHQVTQMGQEVILRCVPISNHLYFYWYRQILGQKVEFLVSFYNNEISEKSEIFDDQFSVERPDGSNFTLKIRSTKLEDSAMYFCASTGQGGAGELFFGEGSRLTVL.